This TCR beta chain was found in a study of CD8 T cells in ankylosing spondylitis. Libraries for TCR beta were made by quantitative 5'-RACE with molecular barcodes. TCRdb used MiXCR to reprocess the 5' RACE reads, holding one entry per CDR3 protein. The sample includes about 140,000 distinct CDR3 sequences, roughly 8.4% seen only once; the top ten take more than 7%. This clonotype was seen repeatedly, ten times or more. Its antigen is unidentified. The V end was cut by 0 bases, the J end by 3 bases, with 2 bases between. The CDR3 has 12 amino acids. In germline, CDR1 is SGHTA, CDR2 FQGNSA. Study-level points and caveats: According to the report, clones linked to the disease were significantly enriched in matched synovial fluid samples taken from ankylosing spondylitis patients. Peripheral blood samples showed relatively rare disease-linked clones, and these clones were CD8+. Some motif variants had been reported before (in reactive arthritis synovial fluid and blood).

V is TRBV7-2 and J is TRBJ2-5; unclear D gene. Sequenced: synovial fluid, either unsorted or a sorted T cell fraction (not recorded which). This TCR derives from a male donor with ankylosing spondylitis. CDR3 region: CASSLAEETQYF. CDR3 in DNA: TGTGCCAGCAGCTTAGCCGAAGAGACCCAGTACTTC. Full variable domain (remainder filled in from reference TRBV7-2 and TRBJ2-5): GAGVSQSPSNKVTEKGKDVELRCDPISGHTALYWYRQSLGQGLEFLIYFQGNSAPDKSGLPSDRFSAERTGGSVSTLTIQRTQQEDSAVYLCASSLAEETQYFGPGTRLLVL.